This T cell receptor beta chain was profiled in a study of cytomegalovirus exposure and HLA in healthy donors. Primers included in the PCR were 60 Vbeta and 13 Jbeta primers. Only in-frame clones appear in the TCRdb table, and some are missing; sequencing was by immunoSEQ multiplex PCR. Seen here are some 150,000 clones, around 80% observed once, and the top ten hold about 0.8%. This TCR came from a woman between 18 and 30 years old in good health and CMV-seronegative. Input material: PBMCs.

The CDR3 protein is CASSINRGDTQYF. The CDR3 nucleotides read TGTGCCAGTAGTATCAACAGGGGGGATACGCAGTATTTT. The chain carries TRBV19 and TRBJ2-3, with TRBD1 matching over 8 bases. The CDR3 covers 13 residues. With 3 bases clipped from V and 6 bases from J, the junction kept 2 bases outside the gene matches. Germline values: CDR1 LNHDA, CDR2 SQIVND (reference sequence).